Following are 30 T cell receptor beta chains from one sample sequenced in a study of control samples from healthy donors and cancer patients (TCRdb year 2020). Libraries were constructed by the immunoSEQ multiplex PCR assay. TCRdb's version of the immuneACCESS table is confined to in-frame rearrangements and falls short of the full clone set. An unresolved V gene accounts for under half of the shortfall where checked; the remainder is of unknown origin. The sample profile shows 90,000 to 140,000 clones; about 83% of them were found once. The ten largest clones capture about 13% of the sample. Specimen: blood. The source of these receptors is a woman in her forties or fifties in good health.

The rearrangement uses TRBV19 and TRBJ2-2; possibly TRBD2 for D (5 bases). Between the trimmed V and J ends, which lost 3 bases and 2 bases, there was a span of 7 bases. CDR3 length equals 14 residues. Germline V gene sequence: CDR1 LNHDA, CDR2 SQIVND (reference sequence). CDR3 loop: CASSIGLNTGELFF. In DNA form, the CDR3 reads TGTGCCAGTAGTATCGGACTTAACACCGGGGAGCTGTTTTTT.

The chain joins TRBV18 to TRBJ2-3, with D maybe TRBD1 (6 bases). Germline V CDR1 and CDR2: KGHSH, LQKENI. V was trimmed by 5 bases and J by 6 bases, leaving 12 bases between them. This CDR3 contains 13 residues. CDR3 in DNA: TGTGCCAGCTCAGAGCTAGGGGGTGATACGCAGTATTTT. Protein product: CASSELGGDTQYF.

V usage is TRBV23-1 and J usage is TRBJ2-3; TRBD1 aligns across 9 bases. TRBV23-1 is flagged as an ORF with uncertain function. V trimming: 3 bases; J trimming: 1 base; junction bases outside the gene matches: 23. The CDR3 runs 22 residues. The CDR3 sequence: CASSHGGKSDRDREDCTDTQYF. In nucleotides, the CDR3 is TGCGCCAGCAGTCACGGGGGTAAGAGTGATCGGGACAGGGAAGATTGCACAGATACGCAGTATTTT.

The gene calls are TRBV7-8 and TRBJ1-1; no firm D call. The length of the CDR3 is 13 residues. The germline gives CDR1 SGHVS, CDR2 FQNEAQ. The ends were cut back, 9 bases at V and 1 base at J, with 12 bases in the middle. The CDR3 DNA reads as TGTGCCAGTAAGTTGACGGGGAACACTGAAGCTTTCTTT. It is translated as CASKLTGNTEAFF.

In the case of this clone: The junction differs from germline at one of its ends, possibly a read error. The chain recombines TRBV7-7 with TRBJ2-7, with TRBD2 matching over 13 bases. CDR3 length equals 15 residues. CDR1 and CDR2 (germline): SSHAT, FNYEAQ (reference sequence). CDR3 DNA: TGTGCTAGCAGCCCGGGACTAGCGGGATCCTACGAGCAGTACTTC. Translated, it gives CASSPGLAGSYEQYF.

This chain uses TRBV6-1 with TRBJ1-1; 9 nucleotides line up with TRBD1. V lost 1 base, J lost 2 bases, and 2 bases stayed unmatched. Germline values: CDR1 MNHNS, CDR2 SASEGT. The CDR3 totals 15 residues. The CDR3 DNA reads as TGTGCCAGCAGTGAAGGAACAGGGGGCAACACTGAAGCTTTCTTT. Translating gives CASSEGTGGNTEAFF.

Concerning this clone itself: The same CDR3 arises from other DNA sequences in this sample as well. The V and J genes are TRBV10-3 and TRBJ1-6, with 9 bases identical to TRBD1. The J segment lost 7 bases and the V segment lost 2 bases, leaving 0 bases of the junction unmatched. The CDR3 extends over 14 amino acids. Germline V gives CDR1 ENHRY, CDR2 SYGVKD. This CDR3 is CAISEGQGNSPLHF. The CDR3 nucleotides read TGTGCCATCAGTGAGGGACAGGGGAATTCACCCCTCCACTTT.

The chain links TRBV5-6 to TRBJ2-3, with no clear D. Germline CDR1 and CDR2: SGHDT and YYEEEE. The CDR3 covers 14 residues. The ends were cut back, 1 base at V and 1 base at J, with 7 bases in the middle. The CDR3 DNA sequence: TGTGCCAGCAGCTTGCTACCCCGCACAGATACGCAGTATTTT. Translated, it gives CASSLLPRTDTQYF. Looking up the rest from reference TRBV5-6 and TRBJ2-3 gives the full variable domain: DAGVTQSPTHLIKTRGQQVTLRCSPKSGHDTVSWYQQALGQGPQFIFQYYEEEERQRGNFPDRFSGHQFPNYSSELNVNALLLGDSALYLCASSLLPRTDTQYFGPGTRLTVL.

This chain connects TRBV7-3 to TRBJ2-2; D not resolved. CDR1 and CDR2 (germline): SGHTA, FQGTGA. V was trimmed by 2 bases and J by 7 bases, leaving 14 bases between them. The CDR3 has 15 amino acids. As DNA, the CDR3 is TGTGCCAGCAGCTTATCTACAGTATCGGGCGGGGAGCTGTTTTTT. This codes for CASSLSTVSGGELFF.

The chain uses TRBV7-2 and TRBJ2-1, with D maybe TRBD2 (5 bases). Germline V gene lookup returns CDR1 SGHTA and CDR2 FQGNSA. The germline V and J ends were trimmed by 5 bases and 4 bases, with 9 bases remaining between them. This CDR3 spans 13 amino acids. This chain's CDR3 is CASSRTSYNEQFF. Here the CDR3 DNA reads TGTGCCAGCAGCAGGACTTCATACAATGAGCAGTTCTTC.

The V gene is TRBV3-1 (or the pseudogene TRBV3-2), the J gene TRBJ1-4; D ambiguous. The CDR3 sequence is 15 residues long. Germline V gene lookup returns CDR1 LGHDT and CDR2 YNNKEL (reference sequence). Trimming took off 8 bases at V and 4 bases at J, with 17 bases between the two ends. The CDR3 DNA follows: TGTGCCAGCCCCCCCTGGGGAGATAGTAATGAAAAACTGTTTTTT. It is translated as CASPPWGDSNEKLFF.

This clone has just a few counts. The V and J genes are TRBV29-1 and TRBJ2-5; D is ambiguous. The CDR3 loop spans 16 amino acids. V lost 3 bases to trimming and J lost 2 bases, with 19 bases between them. Germline values: CDR1 SQVTM, CDR2 ANQGSEA. In DNA form, the CDR3 reads TGCAGCGTTGATAACCCTGATGCAGTTTCGCAAGAGACCCAGTACTTC. Amino acid sequence: CSVDNPDAVSQETQYF.

The chain couples TRBV3-1 (or the pseudogene TRBV3-2) to TRBJ1-4, with D perhaps TRBD1 (6 bases). CDR3 length: 13 residues. Looked up from germline, CDR1 is LGHDT and CDR2 is YNNKEL (reference sequence). Trimming pared 1 base from V and 8 bases from J, leaving 8 bases between. CDR3 residues: CASSQARGEKLFF. As DNA, the CDR3 is TGTGCCAGCAGCCAAGCGAGGGGGGAAAAACTGTTTTTT.

This clone appeared once. The chain has TRBV5-1 and TRBJ1-1; D is unresolved. This CDR3 is built from 15 residues. The V gene's germline CDR1 is SGHRS and CDR2 YFSETQ. Trimming shortened V by 4 bases and J by 4 bases, and 17 bases separated the two germline ends. The CDR3 nucleotides are TGCGCCAGCAGCAACACCGGTGTTGGGATCACTGAAGCTTTCTTT. It encodes CASSNTGVGITEAFF.

The chain employs TRBV20-1 and TRBJ2-4; the match to TRBD2 covers 7 bases. Per germline, CDR1 DFQATT and CDR2 SNEGSKA (reference sequence). CDR3 size: 15 residues. Trimming at V came to 3 bases and at J to 8 bases, leaving 13 bases not matched to a gene. CDR3 coding DNA: TGCAGTGCTAGTAACGGGGCAGGTCGGGGGGACATTCAGTACTTC. It codes for CSASNGAGRGDIQYF.

This clone was detected once. This chain links TRBV18 with TRBJ1-5, with D unresolved. V lost 2 bases and J 4 bases, leaving 12 bases between the germline ends. Germline assignment: CDR1 KGHSH and CDR2 LQKENI. This CDR3 is built from 15 residues. The CDR3 region has the DNA TGTGCCAGCTCACCATCTTTACGGGTAAATCAGCCCCAGCATTTT. This gives the protein CASSPSLRVNQPQHF.

The chain is built from TRBV18 and TRBJ1-1; no reliable D call. V was pared by 6 bases and J by 1 base, with 9 bases between. The length of the CDR3 is 13 residues. The germline V gene has CDR1 KGHSH and CDR2 LQKENI. CDR3 DNA sequence: TGTGCCAGCTCGCAAATGGAGAACACTGAAGCTTTCTTT. Protein: CASSQMENTEAFF.

This clone is a singleton in its sample. This chain links TRBV2 with TRBJ2-3; 9 bases map to TRBD2. The CDR3 contains 15 residues. V was clipped by 8 bases and J by 0 bases; unmatched bases: 6. Germline V lookup: CDR1 SNHLY, CDR2 FYNNEI. CDR3 in DNA: TGTGCCAGCGGACCTAGCGGGGCTAGCACAGATACGCAGTATTTT. Protein product: CASGPSGASTDTQYF.

This chain joins TRBV4-2 and TRBJ1-2; D gene uncertain. CDR3 length: 14 amino acids. Germline V CDR1 and CDR2: LGHNA, YNFKEQ. Trimming pared 1 base from V and 2 bases from J, leaving 8 bases between. CDR3 region: CASSQGDGNYGYTF. The CDR3 bases are TGTGCCAGCAGCCAAGGCGACGGAAACTATGGCTACACCTTC.

The chain is built from TRBV7-2 and TRBJ2-2; D call uncertain. CDR3 length equals 15 residues. Germline V lookup: CDR1 SGHTA, CDR2 FQGNSA. V lost 4 bases to trimming and J lost 1 base, with 10 bases between them. The CDR3 DNA follows: TGTGCCAGCAGCTCCCTACCACGGAACACCGGGGAGCTGTTTTTT. This gives the protein CASSSLPRNTGELFF. The variable domain in full, completed from reference TRBV7-2 and TRBJ2-2, reads GAGVSQSPSNKVTEKGKDVELRCDPISGHTALYWYRQSLGQGLEFLIYFQGNSAPDKSGLPSDRFSAERTGGSVSTLTIQRTQQEDSAVYLCASSSLPRNTGELFFGEGSRLTVL.

The genes are TRBV4-3 and TRBJ2-5, with D perhaps matching TRBD1 or TRBD2 (6 bases each). This CDR3 has 13 residues. Germline CDR1 and CDR2: LGHNA and YSLEER. V shed 0 bases and J shed 13 bases, with 15 bases lying between them. CDR3 nucleotides: TGCGCCAGCAGCCAAGATTTTGGGGGGCCCGCGTACTTC. Translated, it gives CASSQDFGGPAYF.

The chain combines TRBV28 with TRBJ1-2, with D maybe TRBD1 (6 bases). The ends were cut back, 6 bases at V and 2 bases at J, with 13 bases in the middle. CDR1 MDHEN and CDR2 SYDVKM come from the germline V gene. The CDR3 is made up of 14 amino acids. In DNA form, the CDR3 reads TGTGCCAGCAGGACCGGGGGGCAGAACTATGGCTACACCTTC. This gives the protein CASRTGGQNYGYTF.

V is TRBV5-6 and J is TRBJ1-2, with D possibly TRBD1 on 5 matching bases. This CDR3 is built from 13 residues. The V and J ends lost 4 bases and 6 bases respectively, with 13 bases between them. Germline V gene lookup returns CDR1 SGHDT and CDR2 YYEEEE. In nucleotides, the CDR3 is TGTGCCAGCAGCGGGACGACAAGTCATGGCTACACCTTC. Its protein product is CASSGTTSHGYTF.

This sequence joins TRBV9 and TRBJ1-3; 7 nucleotides agree with TRBD1. The V segment lost 3 bases and the J segment 4 bases; nucleotides outside the gene matches: 4. The CDR3 contains 14 residues. Germline loops: CDR1 SGDLS, CDR2 YYNGEE. In DNA, the CDR3 is TGTGCCAGCAGCGAACCGGGACAGGGAAACACCATATATTTT. Residues: CASSEPGQGNTIYF.

The chain links TRBV27 to TRBJ2-6; D is uncertain. The CDR3 is 17 amino acids. Germline V lookup: CDR1 MNHEY, CDR2 SMNVEV (reference sequence). The germline V and J ends were trimmed by 1 base and 1 base, with 11 bases remaining between them. The chain's CDR3 is CASSLYSLNSGANVLTF. Here the CDR3 DNA reads TGTGCCAGCAGTTTATACAGCTTAAATTCTGGGGCCAACGTCCTGACTTTC.

This chain links TRBV2 with TRBJ2-3, with 10 bases that match TRBD2. The CDR3 has 15 amino acids. After removal of 5 bases from V and 1 base from J, the junction contained 3 bases not matched to a gene. The germline V gene has CDR1 SNHLY and CDR2 FYNNEI. CDR3 bases: TGTGCCAGCAGTCCTAGCGGGGGACGCACAGATACGCAGTATTTT. Amino acids: CASSPSGGRTDTQYF.

CDR3 DNA: TGTGCCAGCAGCGGATTTAGCCACACAGATACGCAGTATTTT. It specifies CASSGFSHTDTQYF. V usage is TRBV6-5 and J usage is TRBJ2-3; D not resolved. The ends were cut back, 6 bases at V and 2 bases at J, with 12 bases in the middle. Germline CDR1 and CDR2: MNHEY and SVGAGI. The CDR3 totals 14 residues.

This clone showed up just once. This chain joins TRBV19 and TRBJ1-2; D is unresolved. Germline values: CDR1 LNHDA, CDR2 SQIVND (reference sequence). CDR3 length equals 16 residues. V lost 4 bases to trimming and J lost 8 bases, with 23 bases between them. CDR3 nucleotide sequence: TGTGCCAGTAGTAGATCCCTGATGGCCCCCCCTTACGGCTACACCTTC. It codes for CASSRSLMAPPYGYTF.

This clone was observed a few times. V usage is TRBV6-2 or TRBV6-3 and J usage is TRBJ1-1; D unclear. Germline CDR1 MNHEY, CDR2 SVGEGT. The V end was cut by 1 base, the J end by 5 bases, with 11 bases between. This CDR3 has 14 amino acids. CDR3 nucleotides: TGTGCCAGCAGTTACTATGGCTCGGGAACTGAAGCTTTCTTT. Protein: CASSYYGSGTEAFF.

The chain is built from TRBV27 and TRBJ1-1, with D perhaps TRBD1 (6 bases). Trimming shortened V by 6 bases and J by 5 bases, and 22 bases separated the two germline ends. CDR1 and CDR2 from the germline V gene are MNHEY and SMNVEV (reference sequence). The CDR3 covers 16 residues. Written as DNA, the CDR3 is TGTGCCAGCAGCTCACCCTATGGGGGGCGGGGGACTGAAGCTTTCTTT. Amino acid sequence: CASSSPYGGRGTEAFF.